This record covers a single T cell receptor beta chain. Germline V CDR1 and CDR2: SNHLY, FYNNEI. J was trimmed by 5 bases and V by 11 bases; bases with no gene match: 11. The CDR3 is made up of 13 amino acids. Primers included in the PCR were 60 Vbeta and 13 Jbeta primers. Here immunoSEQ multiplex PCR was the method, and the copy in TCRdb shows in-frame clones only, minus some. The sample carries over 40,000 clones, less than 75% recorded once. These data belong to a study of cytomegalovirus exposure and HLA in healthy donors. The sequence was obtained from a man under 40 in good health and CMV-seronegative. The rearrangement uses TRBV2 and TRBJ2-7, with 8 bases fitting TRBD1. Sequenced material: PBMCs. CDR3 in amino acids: CAGQDRAVDEQYF. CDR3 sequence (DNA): TGTGCCGGACAGGACAGGGCGGTCGACGAGCAGTACTTC.